Given below is one TCR beta chain in context. Per germline, CDR1 SQVTM and CDR2 ANQGSEA. The CDR3 has 15 amino acids. V gave up 5 bases and J gave up 5 bases; unmatched junction bases: 12. This sample was taken from a study of blood T cell repertoires in COVID-19. About the research overall: Acute and convalescent COVID-19 samples came from the United States, Italy and Spain. The cDNA or gDNA used as material had been derived from T cells, B-cell-depleted T cells, or PBMCs.

The authors' processing: Amplification of reference gene primers was used by the study to estimate nucleated cell counts. Generated by immunoSEQ multiplex PCR, the TCRdb table keeps only in-frame clones and is missing some. V and J calls and clone size are given by that table; D and trimming were obtained from the DNA. The top ten clones hold less than 9% of a sample with about 170,000 clones, approximately 84% of them seen once. This TCR derives from a man aged 35-49 years who had recovered from COVID-19. The chain uses TRBV29-1 and TRBJ1-1; TRBD1 matches at 9 bases. Sequenced material: peripheral blood. Here the CDR3 reads CSVKGTRTGATEAFF. The CDR3 nucleotides read TGCAGCGTTAAGGGGACAAGGACAGGGGCAACTGAAGCTTTCTTT.